These 15 T cell receptor beta chains share one sample of origin, sequenced in a study of OX40 agonist ivuxolimab in advanced cancers. The repertoire was sequenced with immunoSEQ multiplex PCR; TCRdb's copy has only in-frame clones and lacks some. The table includes tens of thousands of clones, approximately 90% detected once. Sequencing was performed on CD4+ or CD8+ T cells sorted from blood, taken in a trial of the OX40 agonist ivuxolimab. The source of these receptors is an adult with an advanced solid tumor such as melanoma, head and neck, liver or kidney cancer.

The chain employs TRBV7-2 and TRBJ2-3; TRBD1 agrees at 7 bases. In germline, CDR1 is SGHTA, CDR2 FQGNSA. This CDR3 spans 17 amino acids. V was clipped by 4 bases and J by 0 bases; unmatched bases: 10. The CDR3 protein is CASSYGTAPLSTDTQYF. The CDR3 coding sequence is TGTGCCAGCAGCTACGGGACAGCACCATTAAGCACAGATACGCAGTATTTT.

This chain connects TRBV19 to TRBJ2-1; tentative D call: TRBD2 (5 bases). CDR1 is LNHDA, CDR2 SQIVND, per germline (reference sequence). V gave up 1 base and J gave up 2 bases, with 15 bases separating them. The CDR3 consists of 17 residues. As DNA, the CDR3 is TGTGCCAGTAGTATAGTATTTTGGAGCGGTGCCTACAATGAGCAGTTCTTC. Its protein product is CASSIVFWSGAYNEQFF.

V and J are TRBV28 and TRBJ1-5, with TRBD1 matching over 8 bases. Germline CDR1 is MDHEN and CDR2 is SYDVKM. V lost 10 bases and J lost 6; bases outside the gene matches: 11. The CDR3 runs to 14 residues. This CDR3 is CATLPLQGVQPQHF. DNA of the CDR3: TGTGCCACCTTGCCTTTACAGGGGGTTCAGCCCCAGCATTTT.

J is TRBJ2-1 and V is TRBV7-9, with D tentatively TRBD1 (6 bases). Germline V lookup: CDR1 SEHNR, CDR2 FQNEAQ (reference sequence). The CDR3 is made up of 15 amino acids. V was pared by 1 base and J by 3 bases, with 10 bases between. As DNA, the CDR3 is TGTGCCAGCAGCTTAGAACAGGGTGGCTACAATGAGCAGTTCTTC. Protein: CASSLEQGGYNEQFF. Supplemented by reference TRBV7-9 and TRBJ2-1, the full variable domain reads DTGVSQNPRHKITKRGQNVTFRCDPISEHNRLYWYRQTLGQGPEFLTYFQNEAQLEKSRLLSDRFSAERPKGSFSTLEIQRTEQGDSAMYLCASSLEQGGYNEQFFGPGTRLTVL.

The chain employs TRBV10-3 and TRBJ1-1; TRBD1 matches 9 bases. Losses at the gene ends were 6 bases for V and 3 bases for J; bases not matched to a gene: 14. Germline loops: CDR1 ENHRY, CDR2 SYGVKD. This CDR3 comprises 17 residues. This chain's CDR3 is CAISPTGGAGGYTEAFF. The CDR3 nucleotides are TGTGCCATCAGCCCAACAGGGGGCGCAGGGGGGTACACTGAAGCTTTCTTT.

The chain is built from TRBV27 and TRBJ2-1; 8 bases fit TRBD2. After removal of 5 bases from V and 4 bases from J, the junction contained 7 bases not matched to a gene. Germline V lookup: CDR1 MNHEY, CDR2 SMNVEV (reference sequence). CDR3 size: 15 residues. CDR3 DNA sequence: TGTGCCAGCAGTCCCTTAGCGGGATATTACAATGAGCAGTTCTTC. Its protein is CASSPLAGYYNEQFF.

In its sample, this clone is medium-sized. The rearrangement joins TRBV28 to TRBJ2-7; either TRBD1 or TRBD2 may supply D (6 bases each). CDR1 MDHEN and CDR2 SYDVKM come from the germline V gene. The germline V and J ends were trimmed by 5 bases and 8 bases, with 16 bases remaining between them. This CDR3 has 13 residues. The chain's CDR3 is CASSLRGRGQQYF. The CDR3 nucleotides are TGTGCCAGCAGTCTCCGGGGACGGGGGCAGCAGTACTTC. The full variable domain, rest sourced from reference TRBV28 and TRBJ2-7, is DVKVTQSSRYLVKRTGEKVFLECVQDMDHENMFWYRQDPGLGLRLIYFSYDVKMKEKGDIPEGYSVSREKKERFSLILESASTNQTSMYLCASSLRGRGQQYFGPGTRLTVT.

This sequence joins TRBV27 and TRBJ1-2; TRBD1 agrees at 8 bases. Germline lookup yields CDR1 MNHEY and CDR2 SMNVEV (reference sequence). The V gene end was trimmed by 2 bases and the J gene end by 5 bases; junction bases not matched to a gene: 7. The CDR3 has 15 residues. CDR3 coding DNA: TGTGCCAGCAGTTTAAATACAGGGGGGGTTTATGGCTACACCTTC. It codes for CASSLNTGGVYGYTF.

V is TRBV4-3 and J is TRBJ1-1, with 11 bases identical to TRBD1. Germline lookup yields CDR1 LGHNA and CDR2 YSLEER. CDR3 size: 17 residues. The junction had 9 bases not matched to a gene; V was cut back by 2 bases and J by 4 bases. The CDR3 coding sequence is TGCGCCAGCAGCCAAAAGGGACAGGGGGAAATCGGCACTGAAGCTTTCTTT. Translated, it gives CASSQKGQGEIGTEAFF.

For this clone: The same CDR3 is also encoded by other DNA sequences in this sample. The chain joins TRBV28 to TRBJ2-6; D not resolved. V lost 6 bases and J lost 0, with 21 bases in between. Looked up from germline, CDR1 is MDHEN and CDR2 is SYDVKM. This CDR3 contains 19 residues. The CDR3: CASSLVPSLAFSGANVLTF. The CDR3 DNA reads TGTGCCAGCAGCTTAGTTCCATCCCTTGCGTTCTCTGGGGCCAACGTCCTGACTTTC.

This clone was detected once. The J gene is TRBJ2-2, the V gene TRBV7-2; perhaps TRBD2 as D (5 bases). The germline V and J ends were trimmed by 9 bases and 4 bases, with 18 bases remaining between them. Germline loops: CDR1 SGHTA, CDR2 FQGNSA. The CDR3 length is 15 residues. DNA of the CDR3: TGTGCCAGTAGGGCTAGCCCCTCGGGCACCGGGGAGCTGTTTTTT. Amino acid sequence: CASRASPSGTGELFF.

The rearrangement uses TRBV4-1 and TRBJ2-7; 8 nucleotides line up with TRBD1. V dropped 0 bases and J dropped 0; count of bases not matched to a gene: 1. Germline lookup yields CDR1 MGHRA and CDR2 YSYEKL. The CDR3 loop spans 15 amino acids. The CDR3, as DNA: TGCGCCAGCAGCCAAGAGGACAGGGCCTCCTACGAGCAGTACTTC. Protein product: CASSQEDRASYEQYF.

This rearrangement joins TRBV5-4 to TRBJ2-3; 9 nucleotides align to TRBD2. The CDR3 totals 19 residues. The trim removed 1 base at V and 0 bases at J, leaving 12 bases unmatched. Germline CDR1 is SGHNT and CDR2 is YYREEE (reference sequence). The CDR3 here is CASSLMGVGGRDSTDTQYF. The CDR3 DNA reads TGTGCCAGCAGCTTGATGGGGGTTGGCGGGAGGGATAGCACAGATACGCAGTATTTT.

The rearrangement joins TRBV27 to TRBJ1-5; 8 nucleotides match TRBD1. Germline V gene lookup returns CDR1 MNHEY and CDR2 SMNVEV (reference sequence). The CDR3 is 17 residues long. Unmatched junction bases numbered 13, after V lost 5 bases and J lost 4 bases. The CDR3 is CASSEQSRTGRNQPQHF. CDR3 nucleotide sequence: TGTGCCAGCAGTGAACAAAGCAGGACAGGGAGGAATCAGCCCCAGCATTTT.

This sequence joins TRBV23-1 and TRBJ1-4; TRBD1 aligns across 9 bases. TRBV23-1 is labeled an ORF, and its function is uncertain. This CDR3 contains 19 residues. J gave up 5 bases and V 0 bases, and 13 bases lay outside the gene matches. The CDR3 is CASSQSKDRGRSSNEKLFF. The CDR3 DNA sequence: TGCGCCAGCAGTCAATCGAAGGACAGGGGCCGTTCATCGAATGAAAAACTGTTTTTT.